Listed below are T cell receptor beta chains from one sample, sequenced in a study of T cell repertoires in cytomegalovirus infection. The antigens these receptors bind are not known. Via MiXCR, TCRdb re-called the reads, giving one row per CDR3 protein. The sample has fewer than 350,000 distinct CDR3 sequences, about 29% seen once. The sample here was cultured PBMCs, taken from culture after CMV antigen stimulation. The receptors shown here come from a human donor in good health (CMV status not recorded). Some clones in this sample may be carry-over from other donors' samples. The CDR3 runs from the conserved cysteine through the conserved F or W. The order of the fields is V gene, J gene, D gene, clone size, CDR3 DNA, CDR3 protein. The D gene is left open where the match is weak. Part of the rows lack a size; the others show once, few, many or a class for expanded clones.

TRBV12-3/TRBV12-4,TRBJ1-5,NA,NA,TGTGCCAGCAGTTTATCAGAGGGGGTAGGCCAGCCCCAGCATTTT,CASSLSEGVGQPQHF
TRBV19,TRBJ1-5,TRBD1,few,TGTGCCAGTAGTAAAGACAGGGAATATAGCAATCAGCCCCAGCATTTT,CASSKDREYSNQPQHF
TRBV6-6,TRBJ2-1,TRBD2,NA,TGTGCCAGCAGTTTGACACGGACTAGCGGGAACAATGAGCAGTTCTTC,CASSLTRTSGNNEQFF
TRBV7-6,TRBJ1-5,NA,few,TGTGCCAGCAGCTTACCGGGGAATCAGCCCCAGCATTTT,CASSLPGNQPQHF
TRBV7-8,TRBJ2-3,TRBD1,NA,TGTGCCAGCAGCTGGAGGTCAGGGGGCTACGATACGCAGTATTTT,CASSWRSGGYDTQYF
TRBV7-6,TRBJ2-7,TRBD2,few,TGTGCCAGCAGCTTAGTGAATAGCGGGAGCTACGAGCAGTACTTC,CASSLVNSGSYEQYF
TRBV12-3/TRBV12-4,TRBJ1-2,NA,NA,TGTGCCAGCAGTTTAGCGCGAGGGGCAGGAGGCTACACCTTC,CASSLARGAGGYTF
TRBV20-1,TRBJ1-1,NA,NA,TGCAGTGCTAGAGACTTGGGAGTGATGCACACTGAAGCTTTCTTT,CSARDLGVMHTEAFF
TRBV19,TRBJ1-2,TRBD1,few,TGTGCCAGTAGTCTTCAGCAGGGGGCATCGGGAGGCTACACCTTC,CASSLQQGASGGYTF
TRBV9,TRBJ2-5,NA,few,TGTGCCAGCAGCGTAATAGGGGGATCAGAGACCCAGTACTTC,CASSVIGGSETQYF
TRBV6-5,TRBJ1-6,NA,NA,TGTGCCAGCAGGAGACAGCCCCACTCCTATAATTCACCCCTCCACTTT,CASRRQPHSYNSPLHF
TRBV11-2,TRBJ1-1,TRBD1,few,TGTGCCAGCAGCCAATGGGACAGGGGGCTGAACACTGAAGCTTTCTTT,CASSQWDRGLNTEAFF
TRBV7-8,TRBJ2-1,TRBD2,many,TGTGCCAGCACCTTTAGCGGGAATCTTGGTTATGAGCAGTTCTTC,CASTFSGNLGYEQFF
TRBV12-3/TRBV12-4,TRBJ2-1,NA,NA,TGTGCCAGCAGCCCTCAAGGGACCCTATATGAGCAGTTCTTC,CASSPQGTLYEQFF
TRBV7-2,TRBJ2-3,TRBD2,many,TGTGCCAGCAGCCCTTTAGCGGGAACAGATACGCAGTATTTT,CASSPLAGTDTQYF
TRBV6-1,TRBJ2-7,TRBD2,few,TGTGCCAGCACGGGGGGGACCTCCTACGAGCAGTACTTC,CASTGGTSYEQYF
TRBV19,TRBJ1-5,NA,NA,TGTGCCAGTAGTTCCGGACTTGACCCCCAGCATTTT,CASSSGLDPQHF
TRBV28,TRBJ1-2,NA,few,TGTGCCAGCAGTACCACGACCTGGGTGGATGGCTACACCTTC,CASSTTTWVDGYTF